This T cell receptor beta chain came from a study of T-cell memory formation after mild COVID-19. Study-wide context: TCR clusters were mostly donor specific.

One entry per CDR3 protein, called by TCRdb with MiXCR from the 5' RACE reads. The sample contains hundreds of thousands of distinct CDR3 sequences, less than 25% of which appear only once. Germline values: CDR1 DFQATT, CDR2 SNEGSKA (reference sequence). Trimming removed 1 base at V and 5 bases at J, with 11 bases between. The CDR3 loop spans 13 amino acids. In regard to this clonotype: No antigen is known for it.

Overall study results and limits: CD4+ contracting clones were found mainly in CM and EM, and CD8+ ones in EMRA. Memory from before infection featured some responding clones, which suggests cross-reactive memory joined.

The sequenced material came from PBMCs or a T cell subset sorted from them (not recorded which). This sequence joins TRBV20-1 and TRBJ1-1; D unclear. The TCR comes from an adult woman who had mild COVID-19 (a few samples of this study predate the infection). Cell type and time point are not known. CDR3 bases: TGCAGTGCTAGAGCTGTAGTAAAGACTGAAGCTTTCTTT. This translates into CSARAVVKTEAFF.